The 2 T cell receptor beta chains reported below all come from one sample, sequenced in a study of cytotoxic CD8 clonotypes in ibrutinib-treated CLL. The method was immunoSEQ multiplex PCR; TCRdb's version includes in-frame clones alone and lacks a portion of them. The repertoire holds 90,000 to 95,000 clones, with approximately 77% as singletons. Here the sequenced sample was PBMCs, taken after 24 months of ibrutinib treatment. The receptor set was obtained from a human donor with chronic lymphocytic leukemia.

CDR3 DNA: TGTGCCAGCAGCCTGCCGCGGATTAACACTGAAGCTTTCTTT. Amino acids: CASSLPRINTEAFF. This chain joins TRBV11-2 and TRBJ1-1, with D unclear. The CDR3 runs 14 residues. Trimming removed 5 bases from V and 2 bases from J, with 12 bases in between. Germline V gene lookup returns CDR1 SGHAT and CDR2 FQNNGV.

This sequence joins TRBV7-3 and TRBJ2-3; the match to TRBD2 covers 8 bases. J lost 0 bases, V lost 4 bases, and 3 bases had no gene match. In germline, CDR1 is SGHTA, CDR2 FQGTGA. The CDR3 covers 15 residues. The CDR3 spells CASSWSSGSTDTQYF. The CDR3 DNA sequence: TGTGCCAGCAGCTGGTCTAGCGGGAGCACAGATACGCAGTATTTT.